The rows below give T cell receptor beta chains drawn from one sample of a study of molecular identifiers for immune sequencing clone quantification. One entry per CDR3 protein results from TCRdb running MiXCR on the PCR reads. There are hundreds of thousands of distinct CDR3 sequences in the sample; 24% occur only once, and about 0.74% lies in the top ten. Sequenced: naive CD8+ T cells from blood, with Jurkat cell RNA spiked in. The receptors derive from a human donor in good health. Some libraries in this study had Jurkat cell RNA spiked in. Each CDR3 is given with its conserved first and last residue. Each record gives: clone size, D gene, V gene, J gene, CDR3 protein, CDR3 DNA. A D gene is named only where the DNA matches it firmly. Clone sizes are given selectively: once, few, many, or a class where the clone is expanded.

>many|NA|TRBV12-5|TRBJ2-2
CASGLWEANTGELFF
TGTGCTAGTGGTTTGTGGGAAGCGAACACCGGGGAGCTGTTTTTT
>NA|NA|TRBV20-1|TRBJ1-2
CSASFRNDYGYTF
TGCAGTGCTAGTTTCCGAAATGACTATGGCTACACCTTC
>few|NA|TRBV6-2/TRBV6-3|TRBJ2-7
CASSDPFESSYEQYF
TGTGCCAGCAGTGACCCCTTTGAATCTTCCTACGAGCAGTACTTC
>once|NA|TRBV6-2/TRBV6-3|TRBJ2-2
CASSAHTGNTGELFF
TGTGCCAGCAGTGCCCACACTGGGAACACCGGGGAGCTGTTTTTT
>few|NA|TRBV28|TRBJ1-4
CASRQHQGTTNEKLFF
TGTGCCAGCAGACAACATCAGGGTACAACTAATGAAAAACTGTTTTTT
>NA|TRBD1|TRBV28|TRBJ2-5
CASSFWTGGNQETQYF
TGTGCCAGCAGTTTTTGGACAGGGGGTAACCAAGAGACCCAGTACTTC
>NA|NA|TRBV28|TRBJ1-4
CASSVTAGSLREKLFF
TGTGCCAGCAGTGTTACAGCAGGGTCGTTAAGAGAAAAACTGTTTTTT
>few|TRBD2|TRBV12-3/TRBV12-4|TRBJ2-3
CASSSAGVADTQYF
TGTGCCAGCAGTTCAGCGGGGGTGGCAGATACGCAGTATTTT
>NA|NA|TRBV28|TRBJ2-3
CASSTRCLADTQYF
TGTGCCAGCAGCACACGGTGCCTGGCGGATACGCAGTATTTT
>NA|NA|TRBV27|TRBJ2-3
CASTSGGGADTQYF
TGTGCCAGCACCTCGGGAGGGGGCGCAGATACGCAGTATTTT
>many|NA|TRBV30|TRBJ1-1
CAWSHQGEAFF
TGTGCCTGGAGCCATCAGGGGGAAGCTTTCTTT
>NA|TRBD1|TRBV20-1|TRBJ2-7
CSAIGPGGQASYEQYF
TGCAGTGCTATAGGCCCGGGTGGACAGGCCAGCTACGAGCAGTACTTC
>NA|NA|TRBV6-2/TRBV6-3|TRBJ2-2
CASSRAAAQNTGELFF
TGTGCCAGCAGTAGGGCAGCTGCACAGAACACCGGGGAGCTGTTTTTT
>few|NA|TRBV6-6|TRBJ2-3
CASSYPWGAGDEADTQYF
TGTGCCAGCAGTTACCCCTGGGGGGCGGGAGATGAGGCAGATACGCAGTATTTT
>NA|TRBD2|TRBV20-1|TRBJ2-7
CSARDSREVVEQYF
TGCAGTGCTAGAGATTCGCGGGAGGTGGTCGAGCAGTACTTC
>many|TRBD1|TRBV6-6|TRBJ2-3
CASTLASGGSSRRADTQYF
TGTGCCAGCACCCTAGCTTCAGGGGGCTCCTCCCGCCGCGCAGATACGCAGTATTTT
>NA|NA|TRBV6-1|TRBJ1-1
CASRAFESEALF
TGTGCCAGCAGGGCGTTCGAAAGTGAAGCTCTCTTT
>many|NA|TRBV19|TRBJ2-7
CASSPGDHEQYF
TGTGCCAGTAGCCCTGGGGACCACGAGCAGTACTTC
>many|NA|TRBV12-3/TRBV12-4|TRBJ2-7
CASKGAYEQYF
TGTGCCAGTAAGGGTGCCTACGAGCAGTACTTC
>NA|NA|TRBV3-1|TRBJ2-7
CASSHTNEGPGEQYF
TGTGCCAGCAGCCACACGAATGAAGGTCCGGGCGAGCAGTACTTC
>many|TRBD1|TRBV5-6|TRBJ2-5
CASSLARGTGVTSETQYF
TGTGCCAGCAGCTTGGCCAGAGGTACAGGGGTCACTTCGGAGACCCAGTACTTC
>many|NA|TRBV4-3|TRBJ2-7
CASSQDRGSSYEQYF
TGCGCCAGCAGCCAAGATCGGGGCAGCTCCTACGAGCAGTACTTC
>NA|NA|TRBV20-1|TRBJ1-5
CSARDTGIGQPQHF
TGCAGTGCTAGAGATACAGGGATCGGTCAGCCCCAGCATTTT
>NA|NA|TRBV7-9|TRBJ2-5
CASSLAGVYVRQEPQYF
TGTGCCAGCAGCTTAGCGGGAGTATATGTTCGGCAAGAGCCCCAGTACTTC
>NA|NA|TRBV4-1|TRBJ1-5
CASSQPGDQPQHF
TGCGCCAGCAGCCAGCCTGGGGATCAGCCCCAGCATTTT
>many|TRBD1|TRBV7-9|TRBJ2-3
CASRPRQGAPTDTQYF
TGTGCCAGCAGACCCAGACAGGGGGCGCCGACAGATACGCAGTATTTT
>NA|NA|TRBV13|TRBJ2-3
CASSLDPPGGSTDTQYF
TGTGCCAGCAGCTTAGACCCGCCCGGGGGATCCACAGATACGCAGTATTTT
>few|NA|TRBV7-9|TRBJ1-3
CASSLALPPTIYF
TGTGCCAGCAGCTTAGCCTTACCACCGACCATATATTTT
>once|NA|TRBV30|TRBJ2-5
CAWCDSRGQETQYF
TGTGCCTGGTGTGACTCGAGGGGACAAGAGACCCAGTACTTC
>many|NA|TRBV20-1|TRBJ2-7
CSARDRGRIDEQYF
TGCAGTGCTAGAGATCGGGGGAGGATAGACGAGCAGTACTTC
>many|TRBD1|TRBV4-3|TRBJ1-1
CASSPTGENEAFF
TGCGCCAGCAGCCCAACAGGGGAGAATGAAGCTTTCTTT
>few|NA|TRBV30|TRBJ2-7
CAWDPQGGEQYF
TGTGCCTGGGATCCCCAGGGGGGCGAGCAGTACTTC
>many|NA|TRBV2|TRBJ2-7
CASSERDYEQYF
TGTGCCAGCAGTGAGCGGGACTACGAGCAGTACTTC
>many|NA|TRBV7-9|TRBJ2-5
CASSLGWGIETQYF
TGTGCCAGCAGCTTAGGTTGGGGAATCGAGACCCAGTACTTC
>NA|NA|TRBV10-3|TRBJ2-7
CATHDGQGHEQYF
TGTGCCACCCATGACGGACAAGGCCACGAGCAGTACTTC
>few|TRBD2|TRBV6-5|TRBJ2-7
CASSYQSPGGPYEQYF
TGTGCCAGCAGTTACCAATCCCCGGGAGGGCCCTACGAGCAGTACTTC
>NA|NA|TRBV7-2|TRBJ1-1
CASSFEGYGWDTEALF
TGTGCCAGCAGCTTCGAGGGTTACGGTTGGGACACTGAAGCTTTATTT
>NA|NA|TRBV2|TRBJ2-7
CAGSEEGPGPYEQYF
TGTGCCGGCAGTGAAGAGGGCCCCGGGCCCTACGAGCAGTACTTC
>few|NA|TRBV7-9|TRBJ1-1
CASTQGTEAFF
TGTGCCAGCACCCAGGGTACTGAAGCTTTCTTT
>NA|TRBD2|TRBV6-1|TRBJ2-5
CASSEARSRGGFQETQYF
TGTGCCAGCAGTGAAGCCCGCTCGCGGGGGGGCTTTCAAGAGACCCAGTACTTC
>many|NA|TRBV12-3/TRBV12-4|TRBJ2-7
CASSLGIGPWEQYF
TGTGCCAGCAGTTTAGGGATCGGCCCATGGGAGCAGTACTTC
>few|NA|TRBV27|TRBJ2-3
CASSGGIDTQYF
TGTGCCAGCAGTGGGGGTATTGATACGCAGTATTTT
>NA|NA|TRBV6-5|TRBJ1-4
CASSTQGSDEKLFF
TGTGCCAGCAGTACACAGGGATCGGATGAAAAACTGTTTTTT
>NA|NA|TRBV29-1|TRBJ2-7
CSVGPGSSSAPYF
NA
>NA|NA|TRBV4-3|TRBJ1-1
CASSQEAGRWSANTEAFF
TGCGCCAGCAGCCAAGAGGCAGGCAGATGGTCGGCGAATACTGAAGCTTTCTTT
>NA|TRBD2|TRBV4-3|TRBJ2-1
CASSQDRYSGRYNEQFF
TGCGCCAGCAGCCAAGATCGCTATAGCGGGAGATACAATGAGCAGTTCTTC